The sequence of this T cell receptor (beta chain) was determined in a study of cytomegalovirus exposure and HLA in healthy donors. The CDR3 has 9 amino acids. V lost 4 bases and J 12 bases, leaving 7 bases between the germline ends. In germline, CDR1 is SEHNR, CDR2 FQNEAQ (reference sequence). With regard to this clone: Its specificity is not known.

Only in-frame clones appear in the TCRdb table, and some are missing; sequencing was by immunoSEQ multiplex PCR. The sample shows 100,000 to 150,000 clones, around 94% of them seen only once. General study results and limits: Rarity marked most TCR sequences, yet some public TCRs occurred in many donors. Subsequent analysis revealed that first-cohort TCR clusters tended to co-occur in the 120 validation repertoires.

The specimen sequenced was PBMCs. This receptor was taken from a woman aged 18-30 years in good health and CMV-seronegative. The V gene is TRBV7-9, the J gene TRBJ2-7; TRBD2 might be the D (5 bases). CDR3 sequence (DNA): TGTGCCAGCAGCTCCGAGGGGTACTTC. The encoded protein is CASSSEGYF.